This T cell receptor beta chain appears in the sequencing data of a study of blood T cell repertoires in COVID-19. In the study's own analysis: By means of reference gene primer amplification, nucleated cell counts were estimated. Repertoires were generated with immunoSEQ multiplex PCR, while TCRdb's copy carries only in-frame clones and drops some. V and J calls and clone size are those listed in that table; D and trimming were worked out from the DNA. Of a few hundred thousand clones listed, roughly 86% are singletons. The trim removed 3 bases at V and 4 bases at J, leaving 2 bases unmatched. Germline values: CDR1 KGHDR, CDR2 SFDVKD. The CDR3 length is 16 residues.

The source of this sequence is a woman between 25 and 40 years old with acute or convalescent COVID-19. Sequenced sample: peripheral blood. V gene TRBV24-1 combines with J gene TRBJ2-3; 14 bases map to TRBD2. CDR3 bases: TGTGCCACCAGTGATCGACTAGCGGGAGGGTCAGATACGCAGTATTTT. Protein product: CATSDRLAGGSDTQYF.